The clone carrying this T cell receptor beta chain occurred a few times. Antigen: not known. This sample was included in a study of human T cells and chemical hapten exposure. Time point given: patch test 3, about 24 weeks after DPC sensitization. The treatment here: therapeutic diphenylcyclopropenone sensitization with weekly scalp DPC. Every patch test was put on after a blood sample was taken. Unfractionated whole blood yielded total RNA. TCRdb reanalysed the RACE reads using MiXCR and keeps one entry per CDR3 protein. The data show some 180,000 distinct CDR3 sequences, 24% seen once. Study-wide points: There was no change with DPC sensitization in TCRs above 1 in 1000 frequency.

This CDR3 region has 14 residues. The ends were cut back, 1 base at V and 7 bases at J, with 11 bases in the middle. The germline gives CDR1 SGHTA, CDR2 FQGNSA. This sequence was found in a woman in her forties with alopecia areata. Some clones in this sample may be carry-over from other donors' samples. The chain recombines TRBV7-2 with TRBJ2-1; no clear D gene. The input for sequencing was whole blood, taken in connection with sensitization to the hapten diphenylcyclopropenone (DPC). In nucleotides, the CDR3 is TGTGCCAGCAGCTTAGATCCTTGGGCGAATGAGCAGTTCTTC. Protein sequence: CASSLDPWANEQFF.